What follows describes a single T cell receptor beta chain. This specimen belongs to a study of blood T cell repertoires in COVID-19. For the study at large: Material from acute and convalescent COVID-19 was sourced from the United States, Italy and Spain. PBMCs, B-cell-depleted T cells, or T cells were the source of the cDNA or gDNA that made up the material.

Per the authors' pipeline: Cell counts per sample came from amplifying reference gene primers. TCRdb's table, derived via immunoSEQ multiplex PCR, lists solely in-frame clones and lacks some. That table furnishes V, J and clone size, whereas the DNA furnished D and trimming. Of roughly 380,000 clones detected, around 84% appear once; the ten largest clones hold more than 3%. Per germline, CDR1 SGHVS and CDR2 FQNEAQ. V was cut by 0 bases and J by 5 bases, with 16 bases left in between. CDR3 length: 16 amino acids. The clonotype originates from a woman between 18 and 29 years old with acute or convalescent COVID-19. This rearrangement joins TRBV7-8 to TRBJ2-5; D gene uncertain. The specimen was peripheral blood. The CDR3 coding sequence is TGTGCCAGCAGCTTAGCGCCAGGCACGGATGGGGAGACCCAGTACTTC. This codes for CASSLAPGTDGETQYF.